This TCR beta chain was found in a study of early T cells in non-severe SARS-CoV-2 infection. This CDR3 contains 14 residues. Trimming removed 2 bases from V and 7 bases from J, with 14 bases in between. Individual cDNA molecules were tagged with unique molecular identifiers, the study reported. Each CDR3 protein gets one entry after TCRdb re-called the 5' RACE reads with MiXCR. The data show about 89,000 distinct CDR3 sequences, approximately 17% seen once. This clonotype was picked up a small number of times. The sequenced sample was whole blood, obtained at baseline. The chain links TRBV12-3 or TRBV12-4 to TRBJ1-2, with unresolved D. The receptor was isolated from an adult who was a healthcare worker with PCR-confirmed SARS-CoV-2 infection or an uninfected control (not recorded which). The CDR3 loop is CASSLRVRSGGYTF. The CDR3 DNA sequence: TGTGCCAGCAGTTTACGGGTCAGATCGGGTGGCTACACCTTC.